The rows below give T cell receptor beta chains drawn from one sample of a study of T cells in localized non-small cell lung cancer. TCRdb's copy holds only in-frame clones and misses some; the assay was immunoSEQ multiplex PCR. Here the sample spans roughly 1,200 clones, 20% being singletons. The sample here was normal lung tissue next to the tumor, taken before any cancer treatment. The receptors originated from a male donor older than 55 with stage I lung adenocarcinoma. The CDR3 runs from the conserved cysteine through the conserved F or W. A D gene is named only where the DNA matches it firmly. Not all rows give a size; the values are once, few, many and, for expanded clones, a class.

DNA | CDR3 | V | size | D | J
TGTGCCAGCAGTTTCGTGATGAACACTGAAGCTTTCTTT | CASSFVMNTEAFF | TRBV7-2 | few | . | TRBJ1-1
TGTGCCAGCAGTGAAGATGGGCAGGGTCAAGAGACCCAGTACTTC | CASSEDGQGQETQYF | TRBV9 | large | . | TRBJ2-5
TGTGCCAGCAGCTCAGGGGGCGGGTTTGGTGGCTACACCTTC | CASSSGGGFGGYTF | TRBV11-3 | medium-sized | TRBD1 | TRBJ1-2
TGTGCCAGCTCACCTACGGGACAAGACTATGGCTACACCTTC | CASSPTGQDYGYTF | TRBV18 | . | . | TRBJ1-2
TGTGCCAGCAGTGGGGTGGGTAGCGGTAGCACAGATACGCAGTATTTT | CASSGVGSGSTDTQYF | TRBV9 | few | . | TRBJ2-3
TGTGCCAGCTCGCAGGGGACAGGGCTTAACACAGATACGCAGTATTTT | CASSQGTGLNTDTQYF | TRBV18 | once | TRBD1 | TRBJ2-3
TGTGCCAGCAGTTTATACCAGACCATGAACACTGAAGCTTTCTTT | CASSLYQTMNTEAFF | TRBV28 | large | . | TRBJ1-1
TGTGCCAGCAGTCCTGCCGGGACAGGGAGAAATGAAAAACTGTTTTTT | CASSPAGTGRNEKLFF | TRBV11-3 | few | TRBD1 | TRBJ1-4
TGTGCCAGCAGTCTCCAGACAACTAATGAAAAACTGTTTTTT | CASSLQTTNEKLFF | TRBV6-8 | . | . | TRBJ1-4
TGTGCCTGGAGTGTACGGACAGGGGGCCGCGGTTCACCCCTCCACTTT | CAWSVRTGGRGSPLHF | TRBV30 | . | TRBD1 | TRBJ1-6
TGTGCCAGCAGCCAAAATTACCAGGGCGATGAGCAGTTCTTC | CASSQNYQGDEQFF | TRBV11-3 | medium-sized | . | TRBJ2-1
TGTGCCAGTAGTATTCGGGGACAGGGCTATGGCTACACCTTC | CASSIRGQGYGYTF | TRBV19 | few | TRBD1 | TRBJ1-2
TGTGCCGGGTTTAGGAGCCCCTACGAGCAGTACTTC | CAGFRSPYEQYF | TRBV19 | . | . | TRBJ2-7
TGTGCCTGGAGTGGAGGGTGGACCGGACCTTTGGCCGGGGAGCTGTTTTTT | CAWSGGWTGPLAGELFF | TRBV30 | . | . | TRBJ2-2
TGTGCCAGCACCCCGGGTAGCGGGAGCTCCTACAATGAGCAGTTCTTC | CASTPGSGSSYNEQFF | TRBV11-3 | . | TRBD2 | TRBJ2-1
TGTGCCTGGAGTGGCGGGGACGGCAATGAGCAGTTCTTC | CAWSGGDGNEQFF | TRBV30 | . | . | TRBJ2-1
TGTGCCAGCAGACGGGACACTCAGACCCAGTACTTC | CASRRDTQTQYF | TRBV6-8 | large | . | TRBJ2-5
TGTGCCAGCAGCGTAGTTCCAGCGGGGGGCGGCACAGATACGCAGTATTTT | CASSVVPAGGGTDTQYF | TRBV9 | . | TRBD2 | TRBJ2-3
TGTGCCAGCAGTGCCGGGACAGGGGTTCAGCCCCAGCATTTT | CASSAGTGVQPQHF | TRBV28 | few | TRBD1 | TRBJ1-5
TGTGCCAGCGGGAGGCAGGGGTTGAACTCTGGAAACACCATATATTTT | CASGRQGLNSGNTIYF | TRBV6-8 | large | . | TRBJ1-3
TGTGCCAGCAGCTCTGGGATACACACAGATACGCAGTATTTT | CASSSGIHTDTQYF | TRBV11-3 | . | . | TRBJ2-3
TGCGCCAGCAGTGAGTCAGGGGGGCAGTTCATGAACACTGAAGCTTTCTTT | CASSESGGQFMNTEAFF | TRBV10-1 | . | . | TRBJ1-1
TGTGCCAGCAGCTACGGACAGGGCGCCGGTGAGCAGTTCTTC | CASSYGQGAGEQFF | TRBV11-3 | . | TRBD1 | TRBJ2-1
TGCGCCAGCAGCCAAGATGGGCGGGGAGGTAGCAATCAGCCCCAGCATTTT | CASSQDGRGGSNQPQHF | TRBV4-1 | medium-sized | . | TRBJ1-5
TGTGCCAGCAGCCCCGGAGGGGGAAGATACACTGAAGCTTTCTTT | CASSPGGGRYTEAFF | TRBV11-3 | few | . | TRBJ1-1
TGTGCCAGCAGTGTTGGCAGTAGGAACACTGAAGCTTTCTTT | CASSVGSRNTEAFF | TRBV9 | medium-sized | . | TRBJ1-1
TGCGCCAGCAGCCAAGGAGCGACTAGCGGGGGGGTTGAGACCCAGTACTTC | CASSQGATSGGVETQYF | TRBV23-1 | few | TRBD2 | TRBJ2-5
TGTGCCAGCAGCACCCGGACTAGCGGGGGAGGTAATGAGCAGTTCTTC | CASSTRTSGGGNEQFF | TRBV14 | . | TRBD2 | TRBJ2-1
TGCGCCAGCAGCCTAGACAGGGGGCATGGAAACACCATATATTTT | CASSLDRGHGNTIYF | TRBV4-1 | large | TRBD1 | TRBJ1-3
TGCGCCAGCAGCCAGGGTTCTGGGGCCAACGTCCTGACTTTC | CASSQGSGANVLTF | TRBV1 | medium-sized | . | TRBJ2-6
TGTGCCAGCAGCTTGAGGGGGCTAGGGAACACTGAAGCTTTCTTT | CASSLRGLGNTEAFF | TRBV11-3 | few | TRBD1 | TRBJ1-1
TGCGCCAGCAGCCCCATCATAATGGGCTCCTACAATGAGCAGTTCTTC | CASSPIIMGSYNEQFF | TRBV5-1 | . | . | TRBJ2-1
TGCGCCAGTTCGCAGGGGTCTGGCGAGACCCAGTACTTC | CASSQGSGETQYF | TRBV1 | few | . | TRBJ2-5
TGCGCCAGCATGGGGAGCGGGGGGGCCCCGGATACGCAGTATTTT | CASMGSGGAPDTQYF | TRBV5-1 | . | TRBD2 | TRBJ2-3
TGTGCCAGCAGTTTCCAGGGAGATACGCAGTATTTT | CASSFQGDTQYF | TRBV28 | . | . | TRBJ2-3
TGCGCCAGCAGCCAGAAGACGGATCGATGCTGGGGGGGAGGGGACAATCAGCCCCAGCATTTT | CASSQKTDRCWGGGDNQPQHF | TRBV4-1 | large | . | TRBJ1-5
TGTGCCAGCTTATCGCCCGGGGGTTCTGGAAACACCATATATTTT | CASLSPGGSGNTIYF | TRBV6-8 | few | . | TRBJ1-3
TGTGCCAGTACCTTCGGAGGGGCCGTAGCTTTCTTT | CASTFGGAVAFF | TRBV19 | . | . | TRBJ1-1
TGTGCCGGTGGGGACAGCCGCAATCAGCCCCAGCATTTT | CAGGDSRNQPQHF | TRBV6-8 | . | TRBD1 | TRBJ1-5
TGTGCCAGCAGTTACTCGGGACCGCCAAGGGTTGAGCAGTTCTTC | CASSYSGPPRVEQFF | TRBV6-8 | few | . | TRBJ2-1
TGTGCCAGCAGCTCAAAACAGGGTTTCTACGAGCAGTACTTC | CASSSKQGFYEQYF | TRBV7-1 | few | . | TRBJ2-7
TGCGCCAGCAGCCGAAGCCGGGACAGTATCTACGAGCAGTACTTC | CASSRSRDSIYEQYF | TRBV4-1 | large | TRBD1 | TRBJ2-7
TGCAGCGTTGTTCCAACAGGGGTTTGGGACGAGACCCAGTACTTC | CSVVPTGVWDETQYF | TRBV29-1 | . | TRBD1 | TRBJ2-5
TGCGCCAGCAGCTTGGGACAGAACCTCTGGGAGGAAAAACTGTTTTTT | CASSLGQNLWEEKLFF | TRBV5-1 | . | . | TRBJ1-4
TGTGCCAGCAGACGTAGCGGGGGTGGATCGGATACGCAGTATTTT | CASRRSGGGSDTQYF | TRBV11-3 | . | TRBD2 | TRBJ2-3
TGTGCCAGCAGCCCCGGGACAGGGGGCGGCGAGACCCAGTACTTC | CASSPGTGGGETQYF | TRBV6-8 | few | TRBD1 | TRBJ2-5
TGTGCCAGCAGTTACAGGGGAAGGGATGGCTACACCTTC | CASSYRGRDGYTF | TRBV6-8 | few | . | TRBJ1-2
TGTGCTAGTGGTTTGCTCCGGGACATAGATGCCTACGAGCAGTACTTC | CASGLLRDIDAYEQYF | TRBV12-5 | medium-sized | . | TRBJ2-7
TGTGCCAGCTCAAAAAGCGGGGGGCGCAATTACGAGCAGTACTTC | CASSKSGGRNYEQYF | TRBV18 | . | TRBD2 | TRBJ2-7
TGTGCCAGCAGCCTACAGCCCGGAGACACTGAAGCTTTCTTT | CASSLQPGDTEAFF | TRBV9 | medium-sized | . | TRBJ1-1